The source of this TCR beta chain is a study of blood T cell repertoires in COVID-19. Clones were read by immunoSEQ multiplex PCR, and TCRdb kept only the in-frame ones, dropping some. The sample comprises a few hundred thousand clones, around nine tenths of which are singletons, and 0.8% to 1% rests with the top ten. Germline values: CDR1 SGHAT, CDR2 FQDESV (reference sequence). The CDR3 is 12 residues long. The V and J ends lost 5 bases and 6 bases respectively, with 10 bases between them. The chain employs TRBV11-1 and TRBJ1-2, with unresolved D. This sequence originates from a man aged 18 to 35 with COVID-19, enrolled during active disease. Sequences were obtained from peripheral blood. The CDR3 sequence is CASSPPVNGYTF. The DNA for the CDR3 is TGTGCCAGCAGCCCCCCGGTAAATGGCTACACCTTC.